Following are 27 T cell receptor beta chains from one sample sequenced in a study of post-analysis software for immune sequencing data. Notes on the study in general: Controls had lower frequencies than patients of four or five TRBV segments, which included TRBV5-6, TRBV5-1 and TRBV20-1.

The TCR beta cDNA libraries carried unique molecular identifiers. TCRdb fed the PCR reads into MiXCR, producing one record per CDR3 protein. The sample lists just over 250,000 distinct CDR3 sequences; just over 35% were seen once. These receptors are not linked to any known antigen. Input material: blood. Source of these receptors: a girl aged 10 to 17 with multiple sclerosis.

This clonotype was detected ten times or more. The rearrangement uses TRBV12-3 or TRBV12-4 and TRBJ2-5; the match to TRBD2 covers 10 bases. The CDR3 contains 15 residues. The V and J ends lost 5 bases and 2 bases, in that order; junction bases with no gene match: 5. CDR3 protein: CASSLLAGDQETQYF. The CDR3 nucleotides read TGTGCCAGCAGTCTGCTAGCGGGGGATCAAGAGACCCAGTACTTC.

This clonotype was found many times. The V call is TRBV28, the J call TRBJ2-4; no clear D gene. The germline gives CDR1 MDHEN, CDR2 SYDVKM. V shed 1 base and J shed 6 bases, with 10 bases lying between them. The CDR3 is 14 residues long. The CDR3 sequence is CASSLSAPGNIQYF. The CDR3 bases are TGTGCCAGCAGTTTATCGGCCCCGGGAAACATTCAGTACTTC. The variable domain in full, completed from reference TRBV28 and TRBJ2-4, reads DVKVTQSSRYLVKRTGEKVFLECVQDMDHENMFWYRQDPGLGLRLIYFSYDVKMKEKGDIPEGYSVSREKKERFSLILESASTNQTSMYLCASSLSAPGNIQYFGAGTRLSVL.

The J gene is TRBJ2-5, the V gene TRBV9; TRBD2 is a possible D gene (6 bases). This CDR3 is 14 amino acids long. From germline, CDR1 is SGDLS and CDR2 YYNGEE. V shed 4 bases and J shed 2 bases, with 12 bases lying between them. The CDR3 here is CASSPPGVQETQYF. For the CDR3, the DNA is TGTGCCAGCAGCCCCCCGGGGGTTCAAGAGACCCAGTACTTC.

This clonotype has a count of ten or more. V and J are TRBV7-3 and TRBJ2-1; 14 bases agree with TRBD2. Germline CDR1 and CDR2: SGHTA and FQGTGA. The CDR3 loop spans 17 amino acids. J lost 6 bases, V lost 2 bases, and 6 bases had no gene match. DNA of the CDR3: TGTGCCAGCAGCTTAGCGGGACTAGCGGGAGCCCGCAATGAGCAGTTCTTC. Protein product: CASSLAGLAGARNEQFF.

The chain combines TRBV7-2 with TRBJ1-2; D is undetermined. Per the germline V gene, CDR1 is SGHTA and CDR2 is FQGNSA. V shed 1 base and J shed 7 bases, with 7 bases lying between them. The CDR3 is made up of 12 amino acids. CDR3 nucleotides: TGTGCCAGCAGCTTAGGGGCAGCTGGCTACACCTTC. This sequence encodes CASSLGAAGYTF.

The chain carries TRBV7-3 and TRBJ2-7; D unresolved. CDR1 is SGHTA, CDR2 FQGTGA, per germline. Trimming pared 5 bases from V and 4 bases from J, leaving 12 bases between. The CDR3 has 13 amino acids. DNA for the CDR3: TGTGCCAGCAGCCCACCGCTGAGGTACGAGCAGTACTTC. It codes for CASSPPLRYEQYF. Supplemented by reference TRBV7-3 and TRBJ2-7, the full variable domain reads GAGVSQTPSNKVTEKGKYVELRCDPISGHTALYWYRQSLGQGPEFLIYFQGTGAADDSGLPNDRFFAVRPEGSVSTLKIQRTERGDSAVYLCASSPPLRYEQYFGPGTRLTVT.

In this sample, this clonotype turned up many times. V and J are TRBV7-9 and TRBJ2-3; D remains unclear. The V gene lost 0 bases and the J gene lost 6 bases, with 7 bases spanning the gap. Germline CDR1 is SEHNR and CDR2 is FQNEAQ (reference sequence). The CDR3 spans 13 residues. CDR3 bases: TGTGCCAGCAGCTTAGCGGCGAGGGATACGCAGTATTTT. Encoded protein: CASSLAARDTQYF.

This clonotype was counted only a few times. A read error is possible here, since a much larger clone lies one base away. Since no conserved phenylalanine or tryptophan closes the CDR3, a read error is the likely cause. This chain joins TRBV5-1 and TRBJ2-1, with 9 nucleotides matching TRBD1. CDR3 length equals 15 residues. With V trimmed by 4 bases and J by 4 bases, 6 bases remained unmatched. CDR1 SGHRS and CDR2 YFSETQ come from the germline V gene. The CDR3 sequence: CASSPETGGYNEQFC. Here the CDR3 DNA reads TGCGCCAGCAGCCCCGAGACAGGGGGATACAATGAGCAGTTCTGC.

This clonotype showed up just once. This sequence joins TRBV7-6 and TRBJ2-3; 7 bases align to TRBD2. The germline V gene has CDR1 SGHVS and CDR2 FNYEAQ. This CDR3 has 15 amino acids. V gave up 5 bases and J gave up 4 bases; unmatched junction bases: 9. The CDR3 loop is CASSEKRDPADTQYF. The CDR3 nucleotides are TGTGCCAGCAGCGAAAAGCGGGACCCAGCAGATACGCAGTATTTT.

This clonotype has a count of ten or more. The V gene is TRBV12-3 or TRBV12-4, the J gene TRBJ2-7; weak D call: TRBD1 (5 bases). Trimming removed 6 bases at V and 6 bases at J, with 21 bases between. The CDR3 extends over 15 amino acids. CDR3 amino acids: CASSPRAGMVIEQYF. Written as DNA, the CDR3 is TGTGCCAGCAGCCCCCGGGCAGGGATGGTCATCGAGCAGTACTTC.

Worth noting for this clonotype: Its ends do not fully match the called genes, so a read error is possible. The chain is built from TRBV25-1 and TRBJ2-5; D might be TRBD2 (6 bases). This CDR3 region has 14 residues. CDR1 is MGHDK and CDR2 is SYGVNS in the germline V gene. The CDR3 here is CTSTQEGFQETQYF. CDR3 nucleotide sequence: TGTACCAGCACCCAGGAGGGGTTCCAAGAGACCCAGTACTTC. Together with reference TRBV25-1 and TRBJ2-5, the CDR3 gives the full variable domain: EADIYQTPRYLVIGTGKKITLECSQTMGHDKMYWYQQDPGMELHLIHYSYGVNSTEKGDLSSESTVSRIRTEHFPLTLESARPSHTSQYLCTSTQEGFQETQYFGPGTRLLVL.

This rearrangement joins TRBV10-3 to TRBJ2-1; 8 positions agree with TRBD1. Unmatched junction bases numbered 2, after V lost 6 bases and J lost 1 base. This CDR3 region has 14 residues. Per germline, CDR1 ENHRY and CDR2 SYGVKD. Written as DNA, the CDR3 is TGTGCCATCAGCCGGGACAGGTCCTACAATGAGCAGTTCTTC. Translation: CAISRDRSYNEQFF.

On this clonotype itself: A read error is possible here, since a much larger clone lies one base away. The CDR3 sequence: CASSPGSTRGYTF. Written as DNA, the CDR3 is TGTGCCAGCAGCCCCGGGTCGACCAGGGGCTACACCTTC. This sequence joins TRBV6-5 and TRBJ1-2; D not resolved. V lost 6 bases, J lost 8 bases, and 16 bases lay in between. The CDR3 is 13 amino acids. Per germline, CDR1 MNHEY and CDR2 SVGAGI.

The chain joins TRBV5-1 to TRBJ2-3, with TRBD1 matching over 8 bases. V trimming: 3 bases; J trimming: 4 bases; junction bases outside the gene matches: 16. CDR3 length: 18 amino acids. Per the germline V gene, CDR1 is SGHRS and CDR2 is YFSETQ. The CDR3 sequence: CASSSPGQDLITADTQYF. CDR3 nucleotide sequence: TGCGCCAGCAGCTCCCCGGGACAGGACCTTATTACGGCAGATACGCAGTATTTT.

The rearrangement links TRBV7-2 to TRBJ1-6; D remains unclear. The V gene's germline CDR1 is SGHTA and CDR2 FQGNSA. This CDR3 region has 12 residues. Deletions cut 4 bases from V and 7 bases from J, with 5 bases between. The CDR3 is CASSSLNSPLHF. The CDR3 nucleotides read TGTGCCAGCAGCTCCTTAAATTCACCCCTCCACTTT.

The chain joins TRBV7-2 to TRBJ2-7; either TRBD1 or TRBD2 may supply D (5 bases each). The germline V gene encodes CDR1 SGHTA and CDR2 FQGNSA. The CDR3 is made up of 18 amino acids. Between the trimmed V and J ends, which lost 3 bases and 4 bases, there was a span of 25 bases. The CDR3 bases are TGTGCCAGCAGCTTGGCTCCAACGGGACGGACGGTTTCTTACGAGCAGTACTTC. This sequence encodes CASSLAPTGRTVSYEQYF. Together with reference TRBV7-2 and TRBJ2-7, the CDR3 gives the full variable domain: GAGVSQSPSNKVTEKGKDVELRCDPISGHTALYWYRQSLGQGLEFLIYFQGNSAPDKSGLPSDRFSAERTGGSVSTLTIQRTQQEDSAVYLCASSLAPTGRTVSYEQYFGPGTRLTVT.

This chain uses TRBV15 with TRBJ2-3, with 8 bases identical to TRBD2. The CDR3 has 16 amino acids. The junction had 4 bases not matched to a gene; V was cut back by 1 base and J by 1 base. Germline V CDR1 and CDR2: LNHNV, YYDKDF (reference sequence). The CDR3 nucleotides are TGTGCCACCAGCAGAGGGGGACTAGACGGCACAGATACGCAGTATTTT. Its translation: CATSRGGLDGTDTQYF.

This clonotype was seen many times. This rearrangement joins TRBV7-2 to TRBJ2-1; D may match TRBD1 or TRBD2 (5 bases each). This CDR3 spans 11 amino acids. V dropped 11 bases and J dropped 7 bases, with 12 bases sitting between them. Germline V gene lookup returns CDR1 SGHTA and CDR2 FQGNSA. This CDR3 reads CAFRWGNEQFF. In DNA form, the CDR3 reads TGTGCCTTTCGGTGGGGGAATGAGCAGTTCTTC.

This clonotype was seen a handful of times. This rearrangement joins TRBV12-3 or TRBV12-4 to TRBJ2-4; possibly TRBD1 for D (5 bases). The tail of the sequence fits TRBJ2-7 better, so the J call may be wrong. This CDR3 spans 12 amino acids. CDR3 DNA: TGTGCCAGCAGTTACAGGTCCCACGAGCAGTACTTC. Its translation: CASSYRSHEQYF.

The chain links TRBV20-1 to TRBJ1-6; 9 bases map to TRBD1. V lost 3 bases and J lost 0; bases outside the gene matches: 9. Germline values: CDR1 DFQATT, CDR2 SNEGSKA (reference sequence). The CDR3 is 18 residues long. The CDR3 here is CSASSRQGVSSYNSPLHF. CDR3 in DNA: TGCAGTGCTAGTAGCCGACAGGGGGTCAGCTCCTATAATTCACCCCTCCACTTT.

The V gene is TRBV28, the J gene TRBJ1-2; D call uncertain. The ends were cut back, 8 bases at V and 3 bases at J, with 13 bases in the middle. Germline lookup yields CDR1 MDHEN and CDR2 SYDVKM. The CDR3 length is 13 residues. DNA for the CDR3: TGTGCCAGCCGGTATGTGGGAGACTATGGCTACACCTTC. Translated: CASRYVGDYGYTF.

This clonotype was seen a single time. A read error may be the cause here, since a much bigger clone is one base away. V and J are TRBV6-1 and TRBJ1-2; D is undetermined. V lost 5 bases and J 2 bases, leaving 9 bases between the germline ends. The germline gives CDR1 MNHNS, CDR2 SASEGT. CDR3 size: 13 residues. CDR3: CASSRYPNYGYTF. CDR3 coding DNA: TGTGCCAGCAGTCGCTACCCGAACTATGGCTACACCTTC.

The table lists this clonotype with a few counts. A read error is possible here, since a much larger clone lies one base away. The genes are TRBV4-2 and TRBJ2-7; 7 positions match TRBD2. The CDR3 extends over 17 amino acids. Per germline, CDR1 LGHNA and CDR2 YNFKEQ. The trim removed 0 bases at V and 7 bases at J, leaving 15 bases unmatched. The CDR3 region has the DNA TGTGCCAGCAGCCAAGATCTCCCAGCGGGAACTAGCCCTGAGCAGTACTTC. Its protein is CASSQDLPAGTSPEQYF.

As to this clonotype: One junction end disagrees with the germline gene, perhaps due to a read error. This chain's CDR3 is CTSRPGQGATKSGYTF. The CDR3 DNA sequence: TGTACCAGCAGGCCGGGACAGGGGGCTACTAAGTCCGGTTACACCTTC. The chain links TRBV5-6 to TRBJ1-2; 12 bases agree with TRBD1. The CDR3 length is 16 residues. CDR1 SGHDT and CDR2 YYEEEE come from the germline V gene.

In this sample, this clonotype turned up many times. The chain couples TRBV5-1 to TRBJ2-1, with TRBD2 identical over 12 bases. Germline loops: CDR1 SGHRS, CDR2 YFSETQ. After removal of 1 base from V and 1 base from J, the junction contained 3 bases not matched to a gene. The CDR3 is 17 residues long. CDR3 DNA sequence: TGCGCCAGCAGCTTGACTAGCGGGAGGCTTTCCTACAATGAGCAGTTCTTC. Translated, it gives CASSLTSGRLSYNEQFF. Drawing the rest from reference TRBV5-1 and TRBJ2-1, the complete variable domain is KAGVTQTPRYLIKTRGQQVTLSCSPISGHRSVSWYQQTPGQGLQFLFEYFSETQRNKGNFPGRFSGRQFSNSRSEMNVSTLELGDSALYLCASSLTSGRLSYNEQFFGPGTRLTVL.

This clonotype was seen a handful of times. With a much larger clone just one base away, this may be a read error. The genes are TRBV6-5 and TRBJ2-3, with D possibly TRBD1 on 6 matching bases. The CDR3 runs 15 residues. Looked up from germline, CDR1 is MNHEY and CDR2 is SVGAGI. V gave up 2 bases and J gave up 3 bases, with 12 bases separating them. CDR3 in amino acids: CASSYRGQGTDTQYF. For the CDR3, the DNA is TGTGCCAGCAGTTACAGGGGACAAGGGACAGATACGCAGTATTTT.

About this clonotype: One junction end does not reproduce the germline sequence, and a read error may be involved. The CDR3, as DNA: TGCAATGCTCAAACCCCCCTAGCGAGGGCAGATACGCAGTATTTT. It encodes CNAQTPLARADTQYF. The chain links TRBV20-1 to TRBJ2-3; tentative D call: TRBD2 (6 bases). The CDR3 has 15 residues. The V gene's germline CDR1 is DFQATT and CDR2 SNEGSKA (reference sequence).